These 17 T cell receptor beta chains share one sample of origin, sequenced in a study of blood T cell repertoires in COVID-19. This table comes from immunoSEQ multiplex PCR, and its TCRdb copy is limited to in-frame clones, with some not included. The sample holds about 180,000 clones, more than 75% seen once. Source material: PBMCs or T cells enriched from blood (not recorded which). All receptors come from a woman in her twenties or thirties who had recovered from COVID-19.

The gene calls are TRBV7-2 and TRBJ1-1, with TRBD1 as a possible D gene (6 bases). Trimming left V 2 bases short and J 2 bases short, with 12 bases between. This CDR3 is 15 amino acids long. CDR1 and CDR2 (germline): SGHTA, FQGNSA. CDR3 sequence (DNA): TGTGCCAGCAGCTTAACTAAACAGGGAAACACTGAAGCTTTCTTT. Amino acid sequence: CASSLTKQGNTEAFF.

The chain uses TRBV25-1 and TRBJ2-1, with TRBD2 as a possible D gene (6 bases). In germline, CDR1 is MGHDK, CDR2 SYGVNS. CDR3 length equals 17 residues. The V gene lost 0 bases and the J gene lost 1 base, with 13 bases spanning the gap. The CDR3 DNA follows: TGTGCCAGCAGTGAATATTTCGGGGGAGATTCCTACAATGAGCAGTTCTTC. Protein: CASSEYFGGDSYNEQFF.

V usage is TRBV6-5 and J usage is TRBJ2-7; 8 bases are a match to TRBD2. The CDR3 runs 15 residues. The V segment lost 0 bases and the J segment 4 bases; nucleotides outside the gene matches: 5. Germline CDR1 is MNHEY and CDR2 is SVGAGI. The CDR3 region has the DNA TGTGCCAGCAGTTACTCTAATGCGGGAGGTTACGAGCAGTACTTC. It yields the protein CASSYSNAGGYEQYF.

This rearrangement joins TRBV6-6 to TRBJ2-4; D not certain. The CDR3 is 16 amino acids. Trimming stripped 0 bases from V and 0 bases from J, with 9 bases between. CDR1 is MNHNY, CDR2 SVGAGI, per germline (reference sequence). CDR3 nucleotide sequence: TGTGCCAGCAGTTACTCGAGGTCTCTAGCCAAAAACATTCAGTACTTC. This encodes CASSYSRSLAKNIQYF.

J is TRBJ2-7 and V is TRBV11-2; D is perhaps TRBD2 (5 bases). Per germline, CDR1 SGHAT and CDR2 FQNNGV. The V end lost 1 base, the J end lost 4 bases, and 8 bases lay between the germline ends. The CDR3 has 13 residues. The DNA of the CDR3 is TGTGCCAGCAGCTTAGGCCTAGCTTACGAGCAGTACTTC. This sequence encodes CASSLGLAYEQYF. Filled out from reference TRBV11-2 and TRBJ2-7, the complete variable domain reads EAGVAQSPRYKIIEKRQSVAFWCNPISGHATLYWYQQILGQGPKLLIQFQNNGVVDDSQLPKDRFSAERLKGVDSTLKIQPAKLEDSAVYLCASSLGLAYEQYFGPGTRLTVT.

The chain couples TRBV12-3 or TRBV12-4 to TRBJ2-3; weak D call: TRBD2 (5 bases). Trimming shortened V by 9 bases and J by 2 bases, and 12 bases separated the two germline ends. The CDR3 totals 13 residues. This CDR3 reads CASNSDPTDTQYF. The CDR3 bases are TGTGCCAGTAATAGCGACCCCACAGATACGCAGTATTTT.

V is TRBV2 and J is TRBJ1-4, with a possible D match to TRBD1 (5 bases). Looked up from germline, CDR1 is SNHLY and CDR2 is FYNNEI. Trimming shortened V by 5 bases and J by 6 bases, and 7 bases separated the two germline ends. CDR3 length: 12 residues. CDR3 region: CASSLRDEKLFF. The CDR3 DNA is TGTGCCAGCAGTCTCAGGGATGAAAAACTGTTTTTT.

This sequence joins TRBV28 and TRBJ1-1; 7 positions agree with TRBD1. The CDR3 loop spans 20 amino acids. Germline V gives CDR1 MDHEN, CDR2 SYDVKM. J lost 1 base, V lost 5 bases, and 22 bases had no gene match. CDR3 coding DNA: TGTGCCAGCAGTGCAATCTTCACAGGGGAAACGGGAAGATGGAACACTGAAGCTTTCTTT. It encodes CASSAIFTGETGRWNTEAFF.

The chain has TRBV5-1 and TRBJ2-1, with 7 nucleotides matching TRBD2. Germline loops: CDR1 SGHRS, CDR2 YFSETQ. This CDR3 contains 18 residues. With V trimmed by 0 bases and J by 1 base, 10 bases remained unmatched. The CDR3 coding sequence is TGCGCCAGCAGCTTGGGACTAGCCCCCGCTCGGTCCTACAATGAGCAGTTCTTC. Translating gives CASSLGLAPARSYNEQFF.

The chain combines TRBV2 with TRBJ1-1; tentative D call: TRBD1 (6 bases). The germline V and J ends were trimmed by 3 bases and 6 bases, with 17 bases remaining between them. The CDR3 is made up of 15 amino acids. Germline-derived CDR1 and CDR2 are SNHLY and FYNNEI. The CDR3 spells CASSDSWTVEPEAFF. CDR3 coding DNA: TGTGCCAGCAGTGATTCTTGGACAGTTGAACCTGAAGCTTTCTTT.

This clone was picked up a small number of times. The chain employs TRBV27 and TRBJ2-7, with 7 nucleotides matching TRBD2. The CDR3 is 14 residues long. The germline CDR1 and CDR2 sequences are MNHEY and SMNVEV (reference sequence). V lost 6 bases and J lost 5; bases outside the gene matches: 10. The CDR3 nucleotides are TGTGCCAGCAGCCGTGGGAGGGTGGTAAACGAGCAGTACTTC. This codes for CASSRGRVVNEQYF.

The V and J genes are TRBV5-8 and TRBJ2-7; D is uncertain. Germline values: CDR1 SGHTS, CDR2 YDEGEE. The CDR3 runs 12 residues. V was trimmed by 4 bases and J by 6 bases, leaving 11 bases between them. CDR3 DNA: TGTGCCAGCAGCGCCGATCTGGCCGAGCAGTACTTC. Amino acid sequence: CASSADLAEQYF.

V is TRBV5-6 and J is TRBJ2-7; 7 bases map to TRBD2. Per the germline V gene, CDR1 is SGHDT and CDR2 is YYEEEE. CDR3 length equals 14 residues. V was pared by 0 bases and J by 3 bases, with 3 bases of the junction left unmatched. For the CDR3, the DNA is TGTGCCAGCAGCTTGGGGCTAGCGGACTACGAGCAGTACTTC. Translating gives CASSLGLADYEQYF. The full variable domain, with the rest looked up from reference TRBV5-6 and TRBJ2-7, is DAGVTQSPTHLIKTRGQQVTLRCSPKSGHDTVSWYQQALGQGPQFIFQYYEEEERQRGNFPDRFSGHQFPNYSSELNVNALLLGDSALYLCASSLGLADYEQYFGPGTRLTVT.

The chain recombines TRBV5-8 with TRBJ1-1; 7 bases are a match to TRBD1. V shed 4 bases and J 1 base; nucleotides not matched to a gene: 7. Germline V lookup: CDR1 SGHTS, CDR2 YDEGEE. This CDR3 comprises 15 residues. For the CDR3, the DNA is TGTGCCAGCAGCCTGATTGGGACAGCGAACACTGAAGCTTTCTTT. Encoded protein: CASSLIGTANTEAFF.

V is TRBV5-1 and J is TRBJ2-2; the D gene is possibly TRBD1 (6 bases). From germline, CDR1 is SGHRS and CDR2 YFSETQ. Trimming took off 2 bases at V and 2 bases at J, with 10 bases between the two ends. This CDR3 spans 15 amino acids. The CDR3 reads CASSLRDKNTGELFF. The CDR3 coding sequence is TGCGCCAGCAGCTTAAGGGACAAAAACACCGGGGAGCTGTTTTTT.

The V and J genes are TRBV18 and TRBJ2-7; the D gene is possibly TRBD2 (6 bases). The CDR3 length is 14 residues. Germline loops: CDR1 KGHSH, CDR2 LQKENI. Deletions cut 5 bases from V and 2 bases from J, with 13 bases between. CDR3 DNA sequence: TGTGCCAGCTCAGGGAAGGGACTTACCTACGAGCAGTACTTC. Its translation is CASSGKGLTYEQYF.

The chain combines TRBV6-5 with TRBJ2-1; the D gene is possibly TRBD1 (5 bases). Deletions cut 2 bases from V and 4 bases from J, with 6 bases between. The CDR3 totals 13 residues. CDR1 MNHEY and CDR2 SVGAGI come from the germline V gene. Written as DNA, the CDR3 is TGTGCCAGCAGTTACAGGGGTTACAATGAGCAGTTCTTC. Translated: CASSYRGYNEQFF.